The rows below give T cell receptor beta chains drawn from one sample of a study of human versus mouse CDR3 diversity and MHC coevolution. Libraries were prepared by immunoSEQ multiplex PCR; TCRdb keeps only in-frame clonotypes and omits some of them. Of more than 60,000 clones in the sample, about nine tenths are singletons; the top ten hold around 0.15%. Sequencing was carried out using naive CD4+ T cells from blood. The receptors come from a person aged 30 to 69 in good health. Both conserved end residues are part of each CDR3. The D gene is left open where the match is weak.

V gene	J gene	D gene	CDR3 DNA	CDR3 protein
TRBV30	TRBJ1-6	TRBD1	TGTGCCTCCAACCGGGACAGGGGATCACCCCTCCACTTT	CASNRDRGSPLHF
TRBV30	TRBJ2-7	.	TGTGCCTGGAGTGTTGGGGGGAGCAGCTACGAGCAGTACTTC	CAWSVGGSSYEQYF
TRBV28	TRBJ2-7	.	TGTGCCAGCAGTCCCCCCACAGGCGGCGAGCAGTACTTC	CASSPPTGGEQYF
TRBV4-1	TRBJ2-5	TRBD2	TGCGCCAGCAGCCAAGACCCTAGCGGGAGGTTCGAGACCCAGTACTTC	CASSQDPSGRFETQYF
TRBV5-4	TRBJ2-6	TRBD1	TGTGCCAGCAGCTTGGATGGTGTCAGGGGGCCCGGGGCCAACGTCCTGACTTTC	CASSLDGVRGPGANVLTF
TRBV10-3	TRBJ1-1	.	TGTGCCACCTCGGACAGGAACACTGAAGCTTTCTTT	CATSDRNTEAFF
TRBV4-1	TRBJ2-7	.	TGCGCCAGCAGCCAAGGGCTAGCCGGTTTCGAGCAGTACTTC	CASSQGLAGFEQYF
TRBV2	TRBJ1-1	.	TGTGCCTCTCACGCCAGGGTAGGTAGGACTGAAGCTTTCTTT	CASHARVGRTEAFF
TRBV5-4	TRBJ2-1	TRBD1	TGTGCCAGCAGCGGCGAACCGGGACAGGGAGGCAATGAGCAGTTCTTC	CASSGEPGQGGNEQFF
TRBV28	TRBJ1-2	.	TGTGCCAGCAGTTTATGGCAGGGAAACTATGGCTACACCTTC	CASSLWQGNYGYTF
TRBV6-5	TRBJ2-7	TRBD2	TGTGCCAGCAGTACAGCGGGAGGGCCCAACGAGCAGTACTTC	CASSTAGGPNEQYF
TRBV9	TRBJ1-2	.	TGTGCCAGCAGCTCCCAATTTTGGGCTGGCTACACCTTC	CASSSQFWAGYTF